This T cell receptor (beta chain) was sequenced for a study of shared clonotypes between healthy human individuals. Study conclusions and caveats: Relative to memory subsets, naive subsets generally showed larger estimated richness. Rarefaction showed sorted-subset sequencing was incomplete despite large depth. Among donors, the sharing of clonotypes was expected to be influenced by sequencing depth.

Libraries were prepared by immunoSEQ multiplex PCR; TCRdb keeps only in-frame clonotypes and omits some of them. The table includes approximately 1.9 million clones, just over 90% detected once. Germline values: CDR1 WSHSY, CDR2 SAAADI. The CDR3 totals 14 residues. Between the trimmed V and J ends, which lost 6 bases and 0 bases, there was a span of 12 bases. Notes on this clone: Antigen: not known.

Naive CD8 cells comprised CD45RO-negative, CCR7-positively selected cells, excluding terminally differentiated effector memory CD45RA+ cells. Sequenced material: naive CD8+ T cells from PBMCs. The sequence was collected from a young man in good health. Some clones in this sample may be carry-over from other donors' samples. The chain carries TRBV10-2 and TRBJ2-7; unclear D gene. The CDR3 region has the DNA TGCGCCAGCAGAGATCAAGACGACTCCTACGAGCAGTACTTC. Amino acid sequence: CASRDQDDSYEQYF.